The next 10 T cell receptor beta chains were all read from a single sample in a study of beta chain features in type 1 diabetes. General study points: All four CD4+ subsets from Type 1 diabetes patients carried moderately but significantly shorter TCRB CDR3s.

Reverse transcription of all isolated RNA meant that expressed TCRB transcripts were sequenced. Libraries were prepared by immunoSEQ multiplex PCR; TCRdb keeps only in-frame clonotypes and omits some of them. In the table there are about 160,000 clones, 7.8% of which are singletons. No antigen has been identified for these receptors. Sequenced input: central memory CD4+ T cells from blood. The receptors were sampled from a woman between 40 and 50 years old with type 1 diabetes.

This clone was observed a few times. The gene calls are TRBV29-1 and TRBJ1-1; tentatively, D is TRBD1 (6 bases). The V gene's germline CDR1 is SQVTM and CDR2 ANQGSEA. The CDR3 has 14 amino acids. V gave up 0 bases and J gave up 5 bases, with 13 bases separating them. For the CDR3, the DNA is TGCAGCGTTGAAGAGCGGGGGGCACGGACTGAAGCTTTCTTT. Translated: CSVEERGARTEAFF.

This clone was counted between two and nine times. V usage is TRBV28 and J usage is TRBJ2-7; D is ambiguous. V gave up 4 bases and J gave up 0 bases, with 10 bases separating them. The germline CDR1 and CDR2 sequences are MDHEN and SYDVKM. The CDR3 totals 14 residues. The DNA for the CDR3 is TGTGCCAGCAGTTATGGCTCCATCTCCTACGAGCAGTACTTC. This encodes CASSYGSISYEQYF.

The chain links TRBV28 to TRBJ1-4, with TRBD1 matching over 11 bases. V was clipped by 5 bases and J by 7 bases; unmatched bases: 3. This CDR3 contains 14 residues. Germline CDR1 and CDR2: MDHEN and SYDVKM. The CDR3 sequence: CASSLGQGGEKLFF. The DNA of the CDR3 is TGTGCCAGCAGTCTGGGACAGGGGGGTGAAAAACTGTTTTTT.

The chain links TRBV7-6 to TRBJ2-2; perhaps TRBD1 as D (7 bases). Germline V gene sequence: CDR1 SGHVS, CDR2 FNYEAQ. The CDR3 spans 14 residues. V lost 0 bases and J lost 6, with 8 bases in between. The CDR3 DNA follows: TGTGCCAGCAGCTTAGCCAGGGGGGCCGGGGAGCTGTTTTTT. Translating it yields CASSLARGAGELFF.

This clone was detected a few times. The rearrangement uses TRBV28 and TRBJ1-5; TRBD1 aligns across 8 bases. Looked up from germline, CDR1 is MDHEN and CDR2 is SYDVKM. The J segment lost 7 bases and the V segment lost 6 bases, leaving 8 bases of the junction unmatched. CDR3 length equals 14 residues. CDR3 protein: CASSLSQGAQPQHF. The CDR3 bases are TGTGCCAGCAGCCTGTCCCAGGGGGCCCAGCCCCAGCATTTT.

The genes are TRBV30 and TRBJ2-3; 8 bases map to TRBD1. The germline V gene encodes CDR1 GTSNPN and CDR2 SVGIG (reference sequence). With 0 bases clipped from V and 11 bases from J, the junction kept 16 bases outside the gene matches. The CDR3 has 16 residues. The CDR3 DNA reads TGTGCCTGGAGTGTAAACGGCAGGGGGCAAACCTTTTGGCAGTATTTT. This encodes CAWSVNGRGQTFWQYF.

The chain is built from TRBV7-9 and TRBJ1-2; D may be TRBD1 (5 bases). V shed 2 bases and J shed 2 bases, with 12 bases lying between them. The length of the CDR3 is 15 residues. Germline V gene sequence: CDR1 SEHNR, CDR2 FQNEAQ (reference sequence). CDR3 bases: TGTGCCAGCAGCTTAAGCATTGGGGGGAACTATGGCTACACCTTC. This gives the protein CASSLSIGGNYGYTF. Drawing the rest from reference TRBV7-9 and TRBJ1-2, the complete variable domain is DTGVSQNPRHKITKRGQNVTFRCDPISEHNRLYWYRQTLGQGPEFLTYFQNEAQLEKSRLLSDRFSAERPKGSFSTLEIQRTEQGDSAMYLCASSLSIGGNYGYTFGSGTRLTVV.

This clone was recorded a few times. For the CDR3, the DNA is TGTGCCAGCAGCTTAGTCTTCGGGGACAGCTACGAGCAGTACTTC. Protein product: CASSLVFGDSYEQYF. The gene calls are TRBV7-8 and TRBJ2-7; TRBD1 agrees at 7 bases. The CDR3 sequence is 15 residues long. V lost 1 base to trimming and J lost 3 bases; unmatched junction nucleotides: 6. The V gene's germline CDR1 is SGHVS and CDR2 FQNEAQ.

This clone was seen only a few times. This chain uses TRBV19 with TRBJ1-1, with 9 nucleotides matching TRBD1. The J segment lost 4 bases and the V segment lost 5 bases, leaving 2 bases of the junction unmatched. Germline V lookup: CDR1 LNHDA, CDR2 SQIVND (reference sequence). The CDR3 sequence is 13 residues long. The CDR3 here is CASSATGGTEAFF. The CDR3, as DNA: TGTGCCAGTAGTGCGACAGGGGGCACTGAAGCTTTCTTT.

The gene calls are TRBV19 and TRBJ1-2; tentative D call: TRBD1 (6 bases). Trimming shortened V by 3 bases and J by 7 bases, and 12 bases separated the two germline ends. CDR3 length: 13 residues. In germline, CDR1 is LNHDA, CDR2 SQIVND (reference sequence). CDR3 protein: CASSMGQGSGYTF. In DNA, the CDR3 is TGTGCCAGTAGTATGGGCCAGGGGTCTGGCTACACCTTC. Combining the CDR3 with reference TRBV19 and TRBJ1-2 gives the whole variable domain DGGITQSPKYLFRKEGQNVTLSCEQNLNHDAMYWYRQDPGQGLRLIYYSQIVNDFQKGDIAEGYSVSREKKESFPLTVTSAQKNPTAFYLCASSMGQGSGYTFGSGTRLTVV.